One and the same sample provided the 21 T cell receptor beta chains below, sequenced in a study of blood T cells in healthy people across ages. The second PCR ran roughly 7 to 12 cycles with a sample-barcoded 5' primer and J-beta primers. TCRdb processed the 5' RACE reads anew with MiXCR; each CDR3 protein has one entry. The data show over 550,000 distinct CDR3 sequences, approximately 30% seen once. The sequenced sample was blood. The receptors were sampled from a woman of 80 years or more in good health.

With regard to this clonotype: A read error may produce the germline difference seen at one junction end. This rearrangement joins TRBV3-1 to TRBJ2-3, with D perhaps matching TRBD1 (6 bases). In germline, CDR1 is LGHDT, CDR2 YNNKEL (reference sequence). The CDR3 contains 16 residues. As DNA, the CDR3 is TGTGCCAGCAACCAAGGGGGAGCGCTCAGCACAGATACGCAGTATTTT. This encodes CASNQGGALSTDTQYF.

The chain links TRBV2 to TRBJ1-5, with TRBD1 matching 8 bases. Per the germline V gene, CDR1 is SNHLY and CDR2 is FYNNEI. J was trimmed by 6 bases and V by 6 bases; bases with no gene match: 10. CDR3 length: 15 amino acids. The CDR3 DNA is TGTGCCAGCAGGGGCGTGGACAGGGCGGGTCAGCCCCAGCATTTT. It yields the protein CASRGVDRAGQPQHF.

Here the CDR3 reads CAWVDRAHSNEKLFF. The CDR3 nucleotides are TGTGCCTGGGTAGACAGGGCGCATTCTAATGAAAAACTGTTTTTT. The V and J genes are TRBV30 and TRBJ1-4, with 7 positions matching TRBD1. The V gene end was trimmed by 5 bases and the J gene end by 3 bases; junction bases not matched to a gene: 9. This CDR3 is built from 15 residues. Looked up from germline, CDR1 is GTSNPN and CDR2 is SVGIG (reference sequence).

Points on this clonotype: Sequence at one end of the junction differs from germline and may be a read error. The V call is TRBV12-3 or TRBV12-4, the J call TRBJ1-5; a possible D gene is TRBD1 (6 bases). The CDR3 extends over 13 amino acids. The DNA for the CDR3 is TGTGCCAGCAGATTAGGGGGGAATCAGCCCCAGCATTTT. This translates into CASRLGGNQPQHF.

A note on this clonotype: Being one base from a much bigger clone, this may be a read error. V is TRBV7-3 and J is TRBJ2-7; D perhaps matches TRBD1 (5 bases). Trimming pared 2 bases from V and 7 bases from J, leaving 15 bases between. The germline V gene encodes CDR1 SGHTA and CDR2 FQGTGA. The CDR3 has 14 residues. The CDR3 here is CASSLQGTKNEQYF. DNA of the CDR3: TGTGCCAGCAGCTTACAGGGAACGAAAAATGAGCAGTACTTC.

The V call is TRBV12-3 or TRBV12-4, the J call TRBJ2-3; TRBD2 matches at 13 bases. V lost 5 bases, J lost 5 bases, and 7 bases stayed unmatched. CDR3 length equals 16 residues. The CDR3 sequence: CASSHTSGRAGDTQYF. The CDR3 bases are TGTGCCAGCAGTCATACTAGCGGGAGGGCGGGAGATACGCAGTATTTT.

This sequence joins TRBV18 and TRBJ1-1; D is perhaps TRBD1 (5 bases). V lost 6 bases and J lost 0, with 11 bases in between. Germline-derived CDR1 and CDR2 are KGHSH and LQKENI. CDR3 size: 14 residues. CDR3 sequence: CASSPIQVNTEAFF. CDR3 bases: TGTGCCAGCTCCCCCATACAGGTGAACACTGAAGCTTTCTTT.

The chain carries TRBV4-1 and TRBJ2-5, with a possible D match to TRBD2 (6 bases). V was shortened by 3 bases and J by 3 bases, with 20 bases between the two germline ends. The CDR3 spans 17 residues. Germline V gene sequence: CDR1 MGHRA, CDR2 YSYEKL. The CDR3 sequence is CASSHPRRGANEETQYF. CDR3 sequence (DNA): TGCGCCAGCAGCCACCCACGGCGGGGAGCCAACGAAGAGACCCAGTACTTC.

The chain combines TRBV28 with TRBJ1-5, with D uncertain. The CDR3 is 15 residues long. V was cut by 2 bases and J by 7 bases, with 15 bases left in between. In germline, CDR1 is MDHEN, CDR2 SYDVKM. CDR3 region: CASSLLIRIGQPQHF. As DNA, the CDR3 is TGTGCCAGCAGTTTACTTATCAGGATCGGCCAGCCCCAGCATTTT.

This clonotype came up once. The junction shows a germline mismatch at one end, possibly a read error. The chain uses TRBV2 and TRBJ1-2; TRBD1 is a possible D gene (6 bases). The germline CDR1 and CDR2 sequences are SNHLY and FYNNEI. The CDR3 covers 14 residues. The CDR3 protein is CANSVQGLNYGYTF. Written as DNA, the CDR3 is TGTGCCAACAGTGTACAGGGACTCAACTACGGCTACACCTTC.

With respect to this clonotype: The junction does not match germline at one end; this may be a read error. The rearrangement joins TRBV7-2 to TRBJ1-5; the D gene is possibly TRBD1 (5 bases). This CDR3 comprises 14 residues. Germline V CDR1 and CDR2: SGHTA, FQGNSA. The DNA of the CDR3 is TGTGCCAACAGCTTAGCTGGGGGGAATCAGCCCCAGCATTTT. Translating it yields CANSLAGGNQPQHF.

This chain links TRBV28 with TRBJ2-5; TRBD2 might be the D (7 bases). Germline V gives CDR1 MDHEN, CDR2 SYDVKM. This CDR3 contains 15 residues. Trimming pared 6 bases from V and 6 bases from J, leaving 20 bases between. CDR3 DNA sequence: TGTGCCAGCAGGGTAGGGGGGGGTATGGGAAAGACCCAGTACTTC. Protein sequence: CASRVGGGMGKTQYF.

This clonotype was detected many times. The rearrangement joins TRBV7-9 to TRBJ2-7, with 7 bases that match TRBD1. After removal of 4 bases from V and 3 bases from J, the junction contained 3 bases not matched to a gene. The CDR3 contains 13 residues. Germline CDR1 is SEHNR and CDR2 is FQNEAQ (reference sequence). The CDR3 sequence: CASSWTGDYEQYF. CDR3 bases: TGTGCCAGCAGCTGGACAGGAGACTACGAGCAGTACTTC.

V usage is TRBV7-2 and J usage is TRBJ2-4, with D hard to call. Germline V CDR1 and CDR2: SGHTA, FQGNSA. V lost 0 bases and J lost 3, with 6 bases in between. This CDR3 is 14 amino acids long. Written as DNA, the CDR3 is TGTGCCAGCAGCTTAGCAGGTTACAAAAACATTCAGTACTTC. It encodes CASSLAGYKNIQYF.

This clonotype was counted ten times or more. The rearrangement joins TRBV7-2 to TRBJ2-7, with D perhaps matching TRBD1 (5 bases). V was clipped by 2 bases and J by 3 bases, with 14 bases between them. The CDR3 extends over 15 amino acids. Germline loops: CDR1 SGHTA, CDR2 FQGNSA. CDR3 DNA: TGTGCCAGCAGCTTATGGGGCAGCGAGAACTACGAGCAGTACTTC. This encodes CASSLWGSENYEQYF. Variable domain in full (rest from reference TRBV7-2 and TRBJ2-7): GAGVSQSPSNKVTEKGKDVELRCDPISGHTALYWYRQSLGQGLEFLIYFQGNSAPDKSGLPSDRFSAERTGGSVSTLTIQRTQQEDSAVYLCASSLWGSENYEQYFGPGTRLTVT.

Details on this clonotype: This may stem from a read error, because a much larger clone lies one nucleotide away. The CDR3 DNA reads TGTGCCAGCAGCTTAGCATCGACAGGGATGGATGAAAAACGGTTTTTT. This sequence encodes CASSLASTGMDEKRFF. The chain uses TRBV7-9 and TRBJ1-4; TRBD1 aligns across 7 bases. Germline CDR1 and CDR2: SEHNR and FQNEAQ (reference sequence). This CDR3 comprises 16 residues.

This clonotype came up many times. This rearrangement joins TRBV28 to TRBJ2-1; 9 bases match TRBD2. This CDR3 is 17 amino acids long. Trimming cost V 0 bases and J 1 base; bases outside gene matches: 4. Germline CDR1 MDHEN, CDR2 SYDVKM. The chain's CDR3 is CASSLWRAGGSYNEQFF. The CDR3 DNA follows: TGTGCCAGCAGTTTATGGAGAGCGGGGGGATCCTACAATGAGCAGTTCTTC.

As regards this clonotype: A much larger clonotype is one base distant, so this may be a read error. The chain joins TRBV7-6 to TRBJ2-1; 15 bases align to TRBD2. The J call is in doubt because the DNA end fits TRBJ2-7 better. The germline gives CDR1 SGHVS, CDR2 FNYEAQ. CDR3 length: 20 residues. CDR3: CASSPLTGTSGGHSYNEQYF. The DNA of the CDR3 is TGTGCCAGCAGCCCACTTACCGGGACTAGCGGGGGGCACTCCTACAATGAGCAGTACTTC.

This chain joins TRBV7-9 and TRBJ1-1, with D tentatively TRBD1 (5 bases). In germline, CDR1 is SEHNR, CDR2 FQNEAQ (reference sequence). CDR3 length: 16 residues. V was trimmed by 1 base and J by 1 base, leaving 13 bases between them. This CDR3 reads CASSLVDSLENTEAFF. The DNA of the CDR3 is TGTGCCAGCAGCTTAGTTGACAGCTTGGAGAACACTGAAGCTTTCTTT.

This clonotype was picked up many times. This chain joins TRBV30 and TRBJ1-2; 7 bases are shared with TRBD1. The CDR3 extends over 13 amino acids. V shed 3 bases and J 3 bases; nucleotides not matched to a gene: 4. CDR1 is GTSNPN and CDR2 is SVGIG in the germline V gene (reference sequence). Here the CDR3 reads CAWSLQGYYGYTF. CDR3 DNA sequence: TGTGCCTGGAGCCTACAGGGGTACTATGGCTACACCTTC.

This clonotype was observed many times. This rearrangement joins TRBV24-1 to TRBJ2-5, with D perhaps TRBD2 (5 bases). Germline V CDR1 and CDR2: KGHDR, SFDVKD. The CDR3 has 15 amino acids. V lost 5 bases to trimming and J lost 5 bases, with 17 bases between them. The CDR3 nucleotides read TGTGCCACCAGTGCCTCGGGATTTTCGGGGGAGACCCAGTACTTC. This sequence encodes CATSASGFSGETQYF.